The clone carrying this T cell receptor beta chain was seen at least ten times. These data originate in a study of T-cell memory formation after mild COVID-19. Each CDR3 protein gets one entry after TCRdb re-called the 5' RACE reads with MiXCR. The sample records fewer than 200,000 distinct CDR3 sequences, around 18% being singletons. The clonotype was recovered from a man between 18 and 35 years old who had mild COVID-19 (a few samples of this study predate the infection). Cell type and time point are not known. Sequencing was done on a sample of PBMCs or a T cell subset sorted from them (not recorded which).

CDR3 coding DNA: TGTGCCACCACGGCGGGGGGGCCCAGCGGTTACGAAGAGCAGTACTTC. As protein: CATTAGGPSGYEEQYF. The V gene is TRBV27, the J gene TRBJ2-7; 9 positions match TRBD2. V trimming: 10 bases; J trimming: 7 bases; junction bases outside the gene matches: 20. This CDR3 is built from 16 residues. Germline CDR1 reads MNHEY; CDR2 reads SMNVEV (reference sequence).